This paragraph reports one TCR beta chain. Its antigen is not identified. These data originate in a study of blood T cells in healthy people across ages. Study results and caveats: Compared with aged donors, long-lived donors showed fewer expanded clones, suggesting selection. Strong correlation linked observed beta diversity and percent naive T cells.

Alongside a J-beta primer mix, a sample-barcoded 5' primer served in a second PCR lasting about 6 to 11 cycles. Tagging of each cDNA molecule was performed by a template-switch adaptor with 12 random nucleotides. Researchers report that each sample yielded at least 2.5 million CDR3-containing paired-end reads. TCRdb fed the 5' RACE reads into MiXCR, producing one record per CDR3 protein. The data hold around 1.5 million distinct CDR3 sequences, with approximately 59% observed a single time. The sequence came from a man aged 18-30 years in good health. The sample taken for sequencing was blood.

The CDR3, as DNA: TGTGCCACCCAGGAATTACAGGGGGGGACCCAGTACTTC. Its protein is CATQELQGGTQYF. This sequence joins TRBV28 and TRBJ2-7; 8 bases line up with TRBD1. The closer fit of TRBJ2-5 to the DNA end suggests the J call may be wrong. Germline-derived CDR1 and CDR2 are MDHEN and SYDVKM. This CDR3 region has 13 residues.